Listed below are T cell receptor beta chains from one sample, sequenced in a study of blood T cells in healthy people across ages. From the 5' RACE reads, TCRdb called clonotypes with MiXCR, one entry per CDR3 protein. In the table there are roughly 640,000 distinct CDR3 sequences, 25% to 35% of which are singletons. Sequenced: blood. The origin of the receptors is a woman older than 75 in good health. Both conserved end residues are part of each CDR3. The D gene is left open where the match is weak. For some rows the clone size is stated as once, few or many, or as a class when expanded; others skip it.

>many|TRBV5-1|-|TRBJ2-3
CASTLEYPDTQYF
TGCGCCAGCACCTTGGAATATCCAGATACGCAGTATTTT
>many|TRBV10-3|-|TRBJ2-1
CAISESGASSYNEQFF
TGTGCCATCAGTGAGTCGGGGGCTAGCTCCTACAATGAGCAGTTCTTC
>-|TRBV7-3|TRBD2|TRBJ2-7
CASSSLGLAPVYF
TGTGCCAGCAGCTCATTGGGACTAGCCCCGGTCTACTTC
>-|TRBV6-2/TRBV6-3|-|TRBJ1-5
CASSYGAMKGGANQPQHF
TGTGCCAGCAGTTATGGTGCAATGAAGGGGGGGGCCAATCAGCCCCAGCATTTT
>-|TRBV6-5|TRBD1|TRBJ1-5
CASSPSGQGVNQPQHF
TGTGCCAGCAGCCCAAGCGGACAGGGGGTTAATCAGCCCCAGCATTTT
>many|TRBV2|-|TRBJ2-3
CASSEGPPPADTQYF
TGTGCCAGCAGTGAAGGACCTCCGCCAGCGGATACGCAGTATTTT
>many|TRBV6-6|-|TRBJ2-3
CASSYSPPGWSDTQYF
TGTGCCAGCAGTTACTCGCCCCCAGGATGGTCCGATACGCAGTATTTT
>-|TRBV12-3/TRBV12-4|-|TRBJ2-3
CASSSGVGGLSTDTQYF
TGTGCCAGCAGTTCGGGCGTCGGAGGCCTGAGCACAGATACGCAGTATTTT
>many|TRBV7-9|TRBD1|TRBJ2-3
CASSFRQGSTDTQYF
TGTGCCAGCAGCTTTCGACAGGGTTCAACAGATACGCAGTATTTT
>-|TRBV28|-|TRBJ2-7
CACSLGRYEQYF
TGTGCCTGCAGCTTGGGGAGGTACGAGCAGTACTTC
>-|TRBV5-1|TRBD2|TRBJ2-3
CASSRAGITDTQYF
TGCGCCAGCAGTAGAGCGGGAATCACAGATACGCAGTATTTT
>-|TRBV28|-|TRBJ2-7
CASSRLLGGEQYF
TGTGCCAGCAGTCGATTACTAGGTGGCGAGCAGTACTTC
>-|TRBV7-9|TRBD2|TRBJ2-1
CASSLPGLAGGRNEQFF
TGTGCCAGCAGCCTCCCGGGACTAGCGGGGGGGCGTAATGAGCAGTTCTTC
>many|TRBV7-2|-|TRBJ2-3
CASSLAQGRDTQYF
TGTGCCAGCAGCTTAGCCCAGGGCAGGGATACGCAGTATTTT
>many|TRBV19|-|TRBJ2-1
CASVSSGAMGNEQFF
TGTGCCAGTGTCTCCTCCGGGGCCATGGGGAATGAGCAGTTCTTC
>many|TRBV30|-|TRBJ2-7
CAWSVSRGYEQYF
TGTGCCTGGAGTGTAAGCAGGGGCTACGAGCAGTACTTC
>many|TRBV30|TRBD2|TRBJ2-1
CAWKGTSLGEQFF
TGTGCCTGGAAAGGGACTAGCCTGGGTGAGCAGTTCTTC
>-|TRBV5-1|TRBD1|TRBJ2-5
CASSSGQARSETQYF
TGCGCCAGCAGCTCGGGACAGGCCCGCAGCGAGACCCAGTACTTC
>many|TRBV6-5|TRBD1|TRBJ1-2
CASRKTTRTGARGDGYTF
TGTGCCAGCAGAAAGACGACCCGGACAGGGGCCAGAGGGGATGGCTACACCTTC
>once|TRBV20-1|TRBD2|TRBJ2-3
CSALSASGGDTDTQYF
TGCAGTGCTCTCTCGGCTAGCGGGGGAGATACAGATACGCAGTATTTT
>many|TRBV20-1|-|TRBJ2-7
CSATRGGEQYF
TGCAGTGCTACTAGGGGGGGCGAGCAGTACTTC
>-|TRBV2|TRBD1|TRBJ1-2
CASRQTGLNGYTF
TGTGCCAGCAGGCAGACAGGGTTAAATGGCTACACCTTC
>many|TRBV14|TRBD2|TRBJ2-3
CASSQDLGLAGGPTDTQYF
TGTGCCAGCAGCCAAGATCTCGGACTAGCGGGGGGGCCCACAGATACGCAGTATTTT
>-|TRBV20-1|-|TRBJ2-3
CSARDQGTPSFTDTQYF
TGCAGTGCTAGAGATCAGGGGACCCCTTCCTTTACAGATACGCAGTATTTT
>-|TRBV19|-|TRBJ1-5
CASRPQGRGNQPQHF
TGTGCCAGTAGACCACAGGGAAGAGGCAATCAGCCCCAGCATTTT
>many|TRBV24-1|-|TRBJ2-1
CATSDAFNGGLLNEQFF
TGTGCCACCAGTGATGCCTTTAACGGGGGCCTCCTGAATGAGCAGTTCTTC
>many|TRBV3-1|-|TRBJ2-3
CASSQDFPNTDTQYF
TGTGCCAGCAGCCAAGATTTCCCCAATACAGATACGCAGTATTTT
>many|TRBV7-6|-|TRBJ2-7
CASSSGARYEQYF
TGTGCCAGCAGCTCAGGGGCCAGGTACGAGCAGTACTTC
>-|TRBV20-1|TRBD2|TRBJ2-7
CSARDRTSGGACNEQYF
TGCAGTGCTAGAGACCGAACTAGCGGGGGGGCCTGCAATGAGCAGTACTTC
>-|TRBV5-1|TRBD1|TRBJ2-5
CASSSTGQGANERYF
TGCGCCAGCAGCTCAACGGGACAGGGGGCGAACGAGCGGTACTTC